One sample yielded the 13 T cell receptor beta chains listed below, sequenced in a study of T cells in women clearing cervical HPV infection. The repertoire was sequenced with immunoSEQ multiplex PCR; TCRdb's copy has only in-frame clones and lacks some. This table holds approximately 35,000 clones. The source material was blood buffy coat. The origin of the receptors is a woman aged 18 to 75 with a cervical HPV16 infection that either progressed to CIN3+ or cleared (not recorded which).

A note on this clone: The read finishes 3 residues shy of the CDR3 end, and the germline J gene is used to complete it. V is TRBV19 and J is TRBJ2-2; D is possibly TRBD1 (6 bases). Germline V gene sequence: CDR1 LNHDA, CDR2 SQIVND (reference sequence). Trimming shortened V by 5 bases and J by 0 bases, and 10 bases separated the two germline ends. The length of the CDR3 is 15 residues. The CDR3 bases that were read are TGTGCCAGTAGTCCAGGGACAACGAACACCGGGGAG. Translated, it gives CASSPGTTNTGE. Given in full, the CDR3 is CASSPGTTNTGELFF.

A word on this clone: The CDR3 end falls 3 residues outside the read, so it is completed with the germline J gene. J is TRBJ1-4 and V is TRBV23-1; 7 bases map to TRBD1. TRBV23-1 is recorded as an ORF, its role being uncertain. The trim removed 0 bases at V and 8 bases at J, leaving 9 bases unmatched. The CDR3 has 16 amino acids. The CDR3 protein is CASSQSAPDRTEKLFF. CDR3 DNA, as far as it was read: TGCGCCAGCAGTCAATCAGCCCCGGACAGGACGGAAAAA.

Turning to this clone: The read ends 3 residues before the CDR3 terminus; that terminus is restored from the germline J gene. This chain uses TRBV7-9 with TRBJ2-7; 7 nucleotides match TRBD2. CDR1 is SEHNR and CDR2 is FQNEAQ in the germline V gene (reference sequence). This CDR3 is 14 amino acids long. Trimming at V came to 5 bases and at J to 5 bases, leaving 9 bases not matched to a gene. CDR3 DNA (partial): TGTGCCAGCAGCCCCGGGACTATCGACGACGAG. It specifies CASSPGTIDDE. From start to end, the CDR3 is CASSPGTIDDEQYF.

To note about this clone: Germline is not matched at one junction end, which may reflect a read error. The CDR3 end is not reached by the read, which stops 3 residues before it; the germline J gene fills it in. Other nucleotide sequences from this sample produce the same CDR3. This sequence joins TRBV19 and TRBJ1-2; the match to TRBD1 covers 9 bases. The CDR3 spans 16 residues. The germline gives CDR1 LNHDA, CDR2 SQIVND (reference sequence). Incomplete CDR3 DNA: TGTGCCAGTAGGGGCCCCACAGGGGGCATTGACTATGGA. Its protein product is CASRGPTGGIDYG. The entire CDR3 protein is CASRGPTGGIDYGYTF.

Remarks on this clone: The CDR3 extends 3 residues past the end of the read, so its final part is completed from the germline J gene. V usage is TRBV24-1 and J usage is TRBJ2-1; 9 bases are shared with TRBD1. The CDR3 length is 16 residues. Germline V CDR1 and CDR2: KGHDR, SFDVKD. After removal of 4 bases from V and 6 bases from J, the junction contained 9 bases not matched to a gene. The covered CDR3 bases are TGTGCCACCAGTGAGATCCGGGACAGGGCGGGCAATGAG. It specifies CATSEIRDRAGNE. The full CDR3 sequence reads CATSEIRDRAGNEQFF.

Details on this clone: Read data end 3 residues before the CDR3 end; the end is taken from the germline J gene. The rearrangement uses TRBV20-1 and TRBJ1-1; the match to TRBD1 covers 11 bases. V was clipped by 5 bases and J by 5 bases; unmatched bases: 7. CDR1 is DFQATT and CDR2 is SNEGSKA in the germline V gene (reference sequence). The CDR3 totals 14 residues. The CDR3 region is CSADGQGAGTEAFF. CDR3 bases read: TGCAGTGCTGACGGACAGGGGGCAGGAACTGAA.

With respect to this clone: Coverage ceases 3 residues before the CDR3 finishes, and the germline J gene fills in the end. The rearrangement joins TRBV30 to TRBJ1-1; a weak D match, TRBD1 (5 bases). Trimming shortened V by 5 bases and J by 3 bases, and 10 bases separated the two germline ends. Germline loops: CDR1 GTSNPN, CDR2 SVGIG (reference sequence). The CDR3 sequence is 12 residues long. The sequenced part of the CDR3 DNA is TGTGCCTGGTCTGGGGGGGACACTGAA. Its translation: CAWSGGDTE. The entire CDR3 protein reads CAWSGGDTEAFF.

Note on this clone: The CDR3 end falls 3 residues outside the read, so it is completed with the germline J gene. The chain employs TRBV5-1 and TRBJ2-7, with no clear D. V lost 0 bases and J 0 bases, leaving 7 bases between the germline ends. The CDR3 covers 14 residues. CDR1 SGHRS and CDR2 YFSETQ come from the germline V gene. The sequenced CDR3 bases are TGCGCCAGCAGCTTGGGGCTCAACTCCTACGAG. It encodes CASSLGLNSYE. In full, the CDR3 is CASSLGLNSYEQYF.

The CDR3 protein is CASSSRNEKLFF. The sequenced CDR3 bases are TGTGCCAGCAGCTCGAGGAATGAAAAA. The chain employs TRBV5-5 and TRBJ1-4; D is uncertain. Read data end 3 residues before the CDR3 end; the end is taken from the germline J gene. In germline, CDR1 is SGHKS, CDR2 YYEKEE (reference sequence). Deletions cut 3 bases from V and 5 bases from J, with 5 bases between. The CDR3 loop spans 12 amino acids.

On this clone itself: The read gets to within 3 residues of the CDR3 end, and the germline J gene fills in the rest. V is TRBV30 and J is TRBJ2-5; 8 bases agree with TRBD2. CDR1 and CDR2 (germline): GTSNPN, SVGIG (reference sequence). J gave up 4 bases and V 3 bases, and 10 bases lay outside the gene matches. The length of the CDR3 is 15 residues. CDR3 sequence reads: CAWSPAMGLGETQYF. The sequenced part of the CDR3 DNA is TGTGCCTGGAGCCCCGCAATGGGACTAGGAGAGACC. The full variable domain, rest sourced from reference TRBV30 and TRBJ2-5, is SQTIHQWPATLVQPVGSPLSLECTVEGTSNPNLYWYRQAAGRGLQLLFYSVGIGQISSEVPQNLSASRPQDRQFILSSKKLLLSDSGFYLCAWSPAMGLGETQYFGPGTRLLVL.

Partial CDR3 DNA: TGCAGTGCCCCGACAGGGAACACTGAA. This codes for CSAPTGNTE. The entire CDR3 is CSAPTGNTEAFF. The gene calls are TRBV20-1 and TRBJ1-1; TRBD1 might be the D (6 bases). Read coverage stops 3 residues before the CDR3 terminus; the germline J gene supplies the remainder. V was pared by 6 bases and J by 1 base, with 9 bases between. This CDR3 region has 12 residues. Germline V gene lookup returns CDR1 DFQATT and CDR2 SNEGSKA (reference sequence).

Concerning this clone itself: The read finishes 3 residues shy of the CDR3 end, and the germline J gene is used to complete it. The chain couples TRBV5-4 to TRBJ1-1; TRBD1 aligns across 8 bases. Germline CDR1 and CDR2: SGHNT and YYREEE (reference sequence). The V segment lost 6 bases and the J segment 2 bases; nucleotides outside the gene matches: 9. The CDR3 runs 15 residues. This chain's CDR3 is CASKAQGARNTEAFF. CDR3 bases read: TGTGCCAGCAAAGCGCAGGGGGCCCGAAACACTGAA.

Of note for this clone: The DNA ends 3 residues before the CDR3 does, and the rest of the CDR3 is filled in from the germline J gene. J is TRBJ1-2 and V is TRBV6-4; D possibly corresponds to TRBD1 (6 bases). V lost 2 bases to trimming and J lost 4 bases, with 8 bases between them. The CDR3 is 13 amino acids. Germline loops: CDR1 MRHNA, CDR2 SNTAGT. The CDR3 bases that were read are TGTGCCAGCAGTGACACACAGGGCTATGGC. It is translated as CASSDTQGYG. The complete CDR3 protein is CASSDTQGYGYTF.